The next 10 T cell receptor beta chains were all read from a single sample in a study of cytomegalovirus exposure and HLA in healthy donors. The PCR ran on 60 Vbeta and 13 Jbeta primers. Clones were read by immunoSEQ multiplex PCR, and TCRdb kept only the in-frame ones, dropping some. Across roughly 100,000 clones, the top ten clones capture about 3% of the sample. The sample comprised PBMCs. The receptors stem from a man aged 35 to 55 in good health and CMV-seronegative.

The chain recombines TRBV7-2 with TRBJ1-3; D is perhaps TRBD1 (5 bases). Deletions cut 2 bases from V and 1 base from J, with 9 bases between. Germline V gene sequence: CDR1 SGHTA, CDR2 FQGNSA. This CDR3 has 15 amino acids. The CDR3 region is CASSLHGASGNTIYF. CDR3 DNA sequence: TGTGCCAGCAGCTTACATGGGGCTTCTGGAAACACCATATATTTT. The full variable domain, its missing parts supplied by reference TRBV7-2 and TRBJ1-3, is GAGVSQSPSNKVTEKGKDVELRCDPISGHTALYWYRQSLGQGLEFLIYFQGNSAPDKSGLPSDRFSAERTGGSVSTLTIQRTQQEDSAVYLCASSLHGASGNTIYFGEGSWLTVV.

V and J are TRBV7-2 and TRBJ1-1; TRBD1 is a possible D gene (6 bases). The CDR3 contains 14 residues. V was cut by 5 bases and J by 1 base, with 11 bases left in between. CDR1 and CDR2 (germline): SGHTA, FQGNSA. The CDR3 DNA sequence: TGTGCCAGCAGCAACGACAGGAGGAACACTGAAGCTTTCTTT. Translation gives CASSNDRRNTEAFF.

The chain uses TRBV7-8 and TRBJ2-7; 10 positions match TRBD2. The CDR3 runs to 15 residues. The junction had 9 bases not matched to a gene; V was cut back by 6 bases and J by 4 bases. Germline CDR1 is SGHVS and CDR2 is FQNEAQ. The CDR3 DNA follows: TGTGCCAGCAGACCCCAAGCGGGAGGGCCGTACGAGCAGTACTTC. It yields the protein CASRPQAGGPYEQYF.

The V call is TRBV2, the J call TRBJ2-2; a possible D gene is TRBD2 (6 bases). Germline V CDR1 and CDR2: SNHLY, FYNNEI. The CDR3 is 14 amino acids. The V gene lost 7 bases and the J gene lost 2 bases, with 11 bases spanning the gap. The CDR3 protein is CASKDSGNTGELFF. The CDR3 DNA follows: TGTGCCAGCAAAGATAGCGGTAACACCGGGGAGCTGTTTTTT.

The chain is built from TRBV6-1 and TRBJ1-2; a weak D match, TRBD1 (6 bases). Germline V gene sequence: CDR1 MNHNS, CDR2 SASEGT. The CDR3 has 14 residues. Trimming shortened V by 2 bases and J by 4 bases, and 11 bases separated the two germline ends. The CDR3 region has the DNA TGTGCCAGCAGTGAATCAGGGGTTGGCTATGGCTACACCTTC. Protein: CASSESGVGYGYTF.

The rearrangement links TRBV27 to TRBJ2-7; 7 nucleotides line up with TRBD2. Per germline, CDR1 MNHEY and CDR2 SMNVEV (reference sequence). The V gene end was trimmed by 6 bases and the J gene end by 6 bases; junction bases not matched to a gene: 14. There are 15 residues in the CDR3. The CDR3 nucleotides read TGTGCCAGCAGCCAAGGAGCGGGGTTCTCGCTCGAGCAGTACTTC. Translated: CASSQGAGFSLEQYF.

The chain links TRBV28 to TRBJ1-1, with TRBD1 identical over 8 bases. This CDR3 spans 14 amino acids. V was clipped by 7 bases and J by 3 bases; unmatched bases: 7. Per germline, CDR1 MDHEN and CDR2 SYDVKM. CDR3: CASNLQGADTEAFF. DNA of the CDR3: TGTGCCAGCAATCTTCAGGGGGCGGACACTGAAGCTTTCTTT. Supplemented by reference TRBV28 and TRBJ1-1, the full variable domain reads DVKVTQSSRYLVKRTGEKVFLECVQDMDHENMFWYRQDPGLGLRLIYFSYDVKMKEKGDIPEGYSVSREKKERFSLILESASTNQTSMYLCASNLQGADTEAFFGQGTRLTVV.

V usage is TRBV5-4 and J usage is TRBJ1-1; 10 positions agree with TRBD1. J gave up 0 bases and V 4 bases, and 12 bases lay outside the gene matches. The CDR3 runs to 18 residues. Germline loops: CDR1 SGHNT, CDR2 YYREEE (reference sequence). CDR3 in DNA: TGTGCCAGCAGCGTAATTGGACAGGGGGAGAACATGAACACTGAAGCTTTCTTT. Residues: CASSVIGQGENMNTEAFF.

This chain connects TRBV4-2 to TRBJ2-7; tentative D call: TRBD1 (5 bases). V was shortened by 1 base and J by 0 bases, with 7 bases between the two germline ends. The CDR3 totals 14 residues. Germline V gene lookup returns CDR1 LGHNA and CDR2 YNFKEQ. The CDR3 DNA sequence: TGTGCCAGCAGCCAAGCGACAGCCTCCTACGAGCAGTACTTC. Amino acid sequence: CASSQATASYEQYF.

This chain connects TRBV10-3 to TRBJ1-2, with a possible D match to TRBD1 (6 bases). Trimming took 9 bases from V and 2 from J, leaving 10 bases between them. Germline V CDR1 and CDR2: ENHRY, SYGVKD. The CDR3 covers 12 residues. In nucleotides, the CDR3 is TGTGCCATTAGGACAGACAACTATGGCTACACCTTC. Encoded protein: CAIRTDNYGYTF.